The clone carrying this T cell receptor beta chain has at least ten counts. What it binds is not known. The data stem from a study of T cells after yellow fever vaccination. On the study more broadly: With SMART-Seq v4 Ultra Low Input, the fractions containing low cell numbers were prepared. Points from the study as a whole: Abundant clonotypes (contaminants from the bulk population) could be present in FACS-sorted repertoires. Subsequent to the booster, the majority of primary-vaccination clones reappeared (about 97% CD4, 85% to 90% CD8).

The study made its TCR cDNA through 5'RACE template switching. That step introduced a universal primer site along with UMIs. TCRdb re-called the 5' RACE reads with MiXCR, one entry per CDR3 protein. The sample has approximately 150,000 distinct CDR3 sequences, about 6% seen once. Trimming shortened V by 6 bases and J by 4 bases, and 10 bases separated the two germline ends. This CDR3 has 13 amino acids. The sample in question was CD4+ T cells sorted from PBMCs, obtained on the day of the first yellow fever vaccination. The chain links TRBV12-3 or TRBV12-4 to TRBJ1-5; unclear D gene. The sequence was collected from a man between 18 and 35 years old who received the YFV17D yellow fever vaccine. CDR3 coding DNA: TGTGCCAGCAGCCGCCGGGAGAATCAGCCCCAGCATTTT. It yields the protein CASSRRENQPQHF.